This passage covers 29 T cell receptor beta chains from one sample sequenced in a study of blood T cells in healthy people across ages. It was with a sample-barcoded 5' primer and a J-beta primer mix that a second PCR of about 7 to 12 cycles was run. In TCRdb, the 5' RACE reads were re-called with MiXCR into one record per CDR3 protein. The repertoire consists of about 800,000 distinct CDR3 sequences, with more than 20% occurring once and the leading ten covering approximately 4%. The same data also contributed to another study, on T cells of mothers and their children.

Sequencing was performed on blood. The receptor set was obtained from a boy between 10 and 17 years old in good health.

For this clonotype: Germline and junction disagree at one end, which may indicate a read error. The J gene is TRBJ1-1, the V gene TRBV28; 7 positions agree with TRBD1. Looked up from germline, CDR1 is MDHEN and CDR2 is SYDVKM. The CDR3 contains 13 residues. The CDR3 sequence is CAGRGVSDTEAFF. Here the CDR3 DNA reads TGTGCCGGCAGGGGGGTATCGGACACTGAAGCTTTCTTT.

This clonotype was found a few times. The chain is built from TRBV5-1 and TRBJ2-5, with D possibly being TRBD1 (5 bases). The better agreement between TRBJ2-7 and the DNA end casts doubt on the J call. The CDR3 is 16 residues long. Germline CDR1 reads SGHRS; CDR2 reads YFSETQ. CDR3 in amino acids: CASSLVQGASSYEQYF. The CDR3, as DNA: TGCGCCAGCAGCTTGGTTCAGGGCGCGAGCTCCTACGAGCAGTACTTC.

This clonotype came up a few times. The rearrangement joins TRBV27 to TRBJ1-6; no clear D. This CDR3 is 13 amino acids long. Germline V gives CDR1 MNHEY, CDR2 SMNVEV (reference sequence). V was cut by 5 bases and J by 3 bases, with 5 bases left in between. For the CDR3, the DNA is TGTGCCAGCAGTAGCCACTATAATTCACCCCTCCACTTT. It specifies CASSSHYNSPLHF.

In this sample, this clonotype turned up a few times. The chain has TRBV20-1 and TRBJ2-5; D is uncertain. Trimming pared 4 bases from V and 1 base from J, leaving 16 bases between. Germline loops: CDR1 DFQATT, CDR2 SNEGSKA (reference sequence). The CDR3 totals 15 residues. CDR3: CSATDLVPTQETQYF. CDR3 in DNA: TGCAGTGCTACTGACCTTGTCCCCACCCAAGAGACCCAGTACTTC.

CDR3 sequence: CASSFGVGGTDTQYF. In DNA form, the CDR3 reads TGTGCCAGCAGTTTCGGAGTAGGGGGCACAGATACGCAGTATTTT. This sequence joins TRBV28 and TRBJ2-3; D is possibly TRBD1 (5 bases). Trimming stripped 3 bases from V and 1 base from J, with 11 bases between. Germline lookup yields CDR1 MDHEN and CDR2 SYDVKM. The CDR3 is 15 residues long.

This clonotype was seen a handful of times. The V call is TRBV29-1, the J call TRBJ1-4; D unresolved. CDR1 and CDR2 from the germline V gene are SQVTM and ANQGSEA. The CDR3 spans 13 residues. Deletions cut 4 bases from V and 10 bases from J, with 16 bases between. As DNA, the CDR3 is TGCAGCGTTGTTGCGGCGGGGTATGGAAAACTGTTTTTT. Protein: CSVVAAGYGKLFF. Together with reference TRBV29-1 and TRBJ1-4, the CDR3 gives the full variable domain: SAVISQKPSRDICQRGTSLTIQCQVDSQVTMMFWYRQQPGQSLTLIATANQGSEATYESGFVIDKFPISRPNLTFSTLTVSNMSPEDSSIYLCSVVAAGYGKLFFGSGTQLSVL.

This clonotype appeared a few times. The CDR3 nucleotides read TGTGCCAGCAGTGGGAGGGTGAGCAATCAGCCCCAGCATTTT. Protein product: CASSGRVSNQPQHF. The chain uses TRBV28 and TRBJ1-5; D is undetermined. V lost 5 bases and J 1 base, leaving 9 bases between the germline ends. CDR3 length: 14 residues. Germline values: CDR1 MDHEN, CDR2 SYDVKM.

In its sample, this clonotype was seen many times. V and J are TRBV4-2 and TRBJ2-7; 11 bases match TRBD2. The CDR3 covers 16 residues. J gave up 3 bases and V 0 bases, and 4 bases lay outside the gene matches. Germline values: CDR1 LGHNA, CDR2 YNFKEQ. The CDR3 DNA sequence: TGTGCCAGCAGCCAAGAGTTGGGACTAGCGGACTACGAGCAGTACTTC. The encoded protein is CASSQELGLADYEQYF.

The chain has TRBV6-1 and TRBJ2-5; D may be TRBD2 (6 bases). The V and J ends lost 5 bases and 0 bases respectively, with 16 bases between them. The CDR3 length is 16 residues. The germline V gene has CDR1 MNHNS and CDR2 SASEGT. The CDR3 bases are TGTGCCAGCAGTCCCGCTCTCCTAGCGAACCAAGAGACCCAGTACTTC. Translated: CASSPALLANQETQYF.

Points on this clonotype: The conserved closing phenylalanine or tryptophan is absent in this CDR3, likely reflecting a read error. The chain links TRBV6-5 to TRBJ2-5, with unresolved D. The length of the CDR3 is 18 residues. V was pared by 0 bases and J by 1 base, with 18 bases between. In germline, CDR1 is MNHEY, CDR2 SVGAGI. The CDR3 region is CASSYSISRVSTQETQYS. The CDR3, as DNA: TGTGCCAGCAGTTACTCGATTTCTCGGGTCAGCACCCAAGAGACCCAGTACTCC.

This clonotype came up a few times. Sequence at one end of the junction differs from germline and may be a read error. The genes are TRBV7-7 and TRBJ1-4, with D possibly TRBD1 on 5 matching bases. The CDR3 has 15 amino acids. Germline V lookup: CDR1 SSHAT, CDR2 FNYEAQ (reference sequence). Here the CDR3 reads CASSLAGTFGEKLFF. CDR3 sequence (DNA): TGTGCTAGCAGCTTAGCGGGGACGTTCGGTGAAAAACTGTTTTTT.

The V gene is TRBV7-9, the J gene TRBJ2-6, with D unresolved. Germline CDR1 reads SEHNR; CDR2 reads FQNEAQ (reference sequence). The CDR3 length is 11 residues. V was trimmed by 11 bases and J by 3 bases, leaving 5 bases between them. The CDR3 region has the DNA TGTGCCTCCCTTGGGGCCAACGTCCTGACTTTC. Translating gives CASLGANVLTF.

This clonotype was observed a few times. V is TRBV2 and J is TRBJ1-2; a possible D gene is TRBD1 (5 bases). This CDR3 is 14 amino acids long. V was pared by 4 bases and J by 4 bases, with 13 bases between. Looked up from germline, CDR1 is SNHLY and CDR2 is FYNNEI. In DNA form, the CDR3 reads TGTGCCAGCAGTGCAGGGTACGAAGCCTATGGCTACACCTTC. Translated: CASSAGYEAYGYTF.

This clonotype has only a few counts. The chain couples TRBV20-1 to TRBJ2-7; TRBD1 is a possible D gene (5 bases). Trimming pared 5 bases from V and 5 bases from J, leaving 16 bases between. The CDR3 loop spans 13 amino acids. The germline V gene has CDR1 DFQATT and CDR2 SNEGSKA (reference sequence). The CDR3 DNA follows: TGCAGTGCTGTGTCAGGGAAGGGGAACGAGCAGTACTTC. This codes for CSAVSGKGNEQYF.

V gene TRBV2 combines with J gene TRBJ2-1; 9 nucleotides line up with TRBD1. Trimming cost V 6 bases and J 9 bases; bases outside gene matches: 12. This CDR3 contains 15 residues. CDR1 is SNHLY and CDR2 is FYNNEI in the germline V gene. CDR3 amino acids: CASSHSGQGRSEQFF. CDR3 sequence (DNA): TGTGCCAGCAGCCACTCGGGACAGGGAAGGAGTGAGCAGTTCTTC.

This clonotype has more than one count but fewer than ten. The chain employs TRBV5-1 and TRBJ2-5, with 11 bases lining up with TRBD2. The CDR3 sequence is 15 residues long. V dropped 4 bases and J dropped 4; count of bases not matched to a gene: 6. Per the germline V gene, CDR1 is SGHRS and CDR2 is YFSETQ. CDR3 region: CASSGLAGGRETQYF. CDR3 bases: TGCGCCAGCAGCGGTTTAGCGGGGGGGAGAGAGACCCAGTACTTC.

The CDR3 sequence is CASSLVWWKLGGTEAFF. The DNA of the CDR3 is TGTGCCAGCAGCTTAGTTTGGTGGAAGCTCGGAGGCACTGAAGCTTTCTTT. The chain uses TRBV11-1 and TRBJ1-1; no clear D gene. The germline gives CDR1 SGHAT, CDR2 FQDESV (reference sequence). The CDR3 loop spans 17 amino acids. V was clipped by 1 base and J by 4 bases, with 19 bases between them.

The chain joins TRBV4-3 to TRBJ2-3; no definite D call. CDR1 and CDR2 from the germline V gene are LGHNA and YSLEER. CDR3 length: 15 residues. The V and J ends lost 0 bases and 1 base respectively, with 8 bases between them. This CDR3 is CASSQEHVGTDTQYF. The CDR3 DNA sequence: TGCGCCAGCAGCCAAGAACACGTAGGCACAGATACGCAGTATTTT.

Remarks on this clonotype: Mismatch with germline at one junction end may stem from a read error. The chain carries TRBV2 and TRBJ1-6, with 7 positions matching TRBD1. Germline assignment: CDR1 SNHLY and CDR2 FYNNEI. CDR3 size: 14 residues. CDR3 DNA sequence: TGTGCCAGCAGGGCTACAGGGGAGAGATCACTCCTCCACTTT. It yields the protein CASRATGERSLLHF.

V usage is TRBV12-3 or TRBV12-4 and J usage is TRBJ1-1, with D perhaps TRBD1 (6 bases). The CDR3 runs to 15 residues. The V end lost 2 bases, the J end lost 4 bases, and 14 bases lay between the germline ends. The CDR3 coding sequence is TGTGCCAGCAGTTTATGGGCCACAGGGTTCACTGAAGCTTTCTTT. Translated, it gives CASSLWATGFTEAFF.

The V gene is TRBV7-9, the J gene TRBJ2-7; no clear D gene. The CDR3 totals 15 residues. The germline V gene encodes CDR1 SEHNR and CDR2 FQNEAQ (reference sequence). The germline V and J ends were trimmed by 1 base and 3 bases, with 13 bases remaining between them. The CDR3 reads CASSLVVASGYEQYF. As DNA, the CDR3 is TGTGCCAGCAGCTTAGTAGTCGCCTCGGGCTACGAGCAGTACTTC.

The V call is TRBV7-9, the J call TRBJ2-3, with D unclear. Germline CDR1 reads SEHNR; CDR2 reads FQNEAQ (reference sequence). The CDR3 covers 13 residues. V lost 5 bases and J 6 bases, leaving 12 bases between the germline ends. CDR3 nucleotides: TGTGCCAGCAGCAAAGGGTTAGGGGATACGCAGTATTTT. It yields the protein CASSKGLGDTQYF. Based on the CDR3 plus reference TRBV7-9 and TRBJ2-3, the full variable domain is DTGVSQNPRHKITKRGQNVTFRCDPISEHNRLYWYRQTLGQGPEFLTYFQNEAQLEKSRLLSDRFSAERPKGSFSTLEIQRTEQGDSAMYLCASSKGLGDTQYFGPGTRLTVL.

V gene TRBV30 combines with J gene TRBJ2-1; D unresolved. There are 14 residues in the CDR3. The germline CDR1 and CDR2 sequences are GTSNPN and SVGIG (reference sequence). V was pared by 1 base and J by 8 bases, with 15 bases between. The DNA of the CDR3 is TGTGCCTGGAGTGAATACACCTGGGTTGATGAGCAGTTCTTC. This encodes CAWSEYTWVDEQFF.

The rearrangement links TRBV18 to TRBJ2-1; 10 bases map to TRBD2. The CDR3 totals 15 residues. Germline V gene lookup returns CDR1 KGHSH and CDR2 LQKENI. V lost 4 bases and J lost 9; bases outside the gene matches: 9. As DNA, the CDR3 is TGTGCCAGCTCACAACAGGAAAGCGGGAGGGCTGAGCAGTTCTTC. Its translation is CASSQQESGRAEQFF. The full variable domain, completed using reference TRBV18 and TRBJ2-1, is NAGVMQNPRHLVRRRGQEARLRCSPMKGHSHVYWYRQLPEEGLKFMVYLQKENIIDESGMPKERFSAEFPKEGPSILRIQQVVRGDSAAYFCASSQQESGRAEQFFGPGTRLTVL.

The J gene is TRBJ1-2, the V gene TRBV29-1, with 9 bases fitting TRBD1. V was clipped by 6 bases and J by 4 bases; unmatched bases: 6. Germline loops: CDR1 SQVTM, CDR2 ANQGSEA. The CDR3 extends over 13 amino acids. CDR3 loop: CSVGDRDPYGYTF. In DNA, the CDR3 is TGCAGCGTAGGGGACAGGGACCCCTATGGCTACACCTTC.

The chain is built from TRBV5-5 and TRBJ2-1, with 9 nucleotides matching TRBD2. CDR1 is SGHKS, CDR2 YYEKEE, per germline (reference sequence). The junction had 5 bases not matched to a gene; V was cut back by 4 bases and J by 0 bases. The CDR3 totals 16 residues. The CDR3 nucleotides are TGTGCCAGCAGCGTGATTAGCGGGAGCTCCTACAATGAGCAGTTCTTC. As protein: CASSVISGSSYNEQFF.

V and J are TRBV11-3 and TRBJ2-1, with 9 positions matching TRBD2. The V and J ends lost 3 bases and 3 bases, in that order; junction bases with no gene match: 3. The CDR3 sequence is 15 residues long. Per the germline V gene, CDR1 is SGHNT and CDR2 is YENEEA. The CDR3 sequence is CASSFSGGYYNEQFF. CDR3 DNA sequence: TGTGCCAGCAGCTTTAGCGGGGGATACTACAATGAGCAGTTCTTC.

This clonotype was seen many times. This chain's CDR3 is CASSRYGYTF. The DNA for the CDR3 is TGTGCCAGCAGTCGGTATGGCTACACCTTC. The chain uses TRBV28 and TRBJ1-2, with no clear D. Per germline, CDR1 MDHEN and CDR2 SYDVKM. Trimming took 5 bases from V and 5 from J, leaving 3 bases between them. There are 10 residues in the CDR3.

V is TRBV15 and J is TRBJ1-5, with D maybe TRBD1 (5 bases). Germline V CDR1 and CDR2: LNHNV, YYDKDF (reference sequence). V was cut by 1 base and J by 0 bases, with 7 bases left in between. The CDR3 covers 15 residues. The CDR3 region is CATSRGGVSNQPQHF. The CDR3 region has the DNA TGTGCCACCAGCAGAGGAGGGGTTAGCAATCAGCCCCAGCATTTT. The full variable domain, completed using reference TRBV15 and TRBJ1-5, is DAMVIQNPRYQVTQFGKPVTLSCSQTLNHNVMYWYQQKSSQAPKLLFHYYDKDFNNEADTPDNFQSRRPNTSFCFLDIRSPGLGDTAMYLCATSRGGVSNQPQHFGDGTRLSIL.